Below, 20 T cell receptor beta chains from the same sample are listed, as sequenced in a study of blood T cells in healthy people across ages. Then a second PCR, running about 7 to 11 cycles, was carried out with a sample-barcoded 5' primer and a J-beta primer mix. TCRdb reprocessed the 5' RACE reads via MiXCR and lists one record per CDR3 protein. The repertoire holds around 800,000 distinct CDR3 sequences, under 55% seen once, with around 21% in the top ten. The specimen sequenced was blood. The receptors shown here come from a man between 60 and 75 years old in good health.

Of note for this clonotype: Lacking the conserved final phenylalanine or tryptophan, this CDR3 likely reflects a read error. The rearrangement joins TRBV11-2 to TRBJ2-1; D unresolved. The CDR3 sequence is 18 residues long. Germline loops: CDR1 SGHAT, CDR2 FQNNGV. The CDR3: CAGSSTVVVHEAYNEQFL. CDR3 sequence (DNA): TGTGCCGGCAGCAGCACCGTTGTCGTCCACGAAGCCTACAATGAGCAGTTCTTG.

The J gene is TRBJ2-3, the V gene TRBV7-2, with 12 bases identical to TRBD2. V was pared by 5 bases and J by 4 bases, with 4 bases of the junction left unmatched. This CDR3 has 15 amino acids. Germline V lookup: CDR1 SGHTA, CDR2 FQGNSA. CDR3 sequence reads: CASSRTSGDSDTQYF. The CDR3 region has the DNA TGTGCCAGCAGCCGGACTAGCGGGGACTCAGATACGCAGTATTTT.

This clonotype was detected only a few times. The chain carries TRBV12-3 or TRBV12-4 and TRBJ2-5, with D maybe TRBD1 (6 bases). The CDR3 runs to 13 residues. Trimming stripped 3 bases from V and 5 bases from J, with 10 bases between. DNA of the CDR3: TGTGCCAGCAGTTTGCAGGGGACGGAGACCCAGTACTTC. Amino acid sequence: CASSLQGTETQYF.

The CDR3 bases are TGTGCCAGCAACCCAGGGAGCTCCTACAATGAGCAGTTCTTC. This encodes CASNPGSSYNEQFF. The chain links TRBV6-5 to TRBJ2-1, with D perhaps being TRBD1 or TRBD2 (5 bases each). V was trimmed by 7 bases and J by 0 bases, leaving 10 bases between them. The germline V gene encodes CDR1 MNHEY and CDR2 SVGAGI. The CDR3 runs to 14 residues.

Concerning this clonotype: A junction end diverges from the germline sequence, so it may reflect a read error. The rearrangement joins TRBV4-1 to TRBJ2-5; D remains unclear. The CDR3 totals 14 residues. Germline loops: CDR1 MGHRA, CDR2 YSYEKL. CDR3 region: CAGSQEGGKETQYF. Written as DNA, the CDR3 is TGCGCCGGCAGCCAAGAAGGTGGGAAAGAGACCCAGTACTTC.

This clonotype was detected only a few times. This rearrangement joins TRBV6-1 to TRBJ2-7, with TRBD1 identical over 7 bases. Looked up from germline, CDR1 is MNHNS and CDR2 is SASEGT. V was pared by 9 bases and J by 0 bases, with 17 bases of the junction left unmatched. The CDR3 covers 17 residues. CDR3 nucleotides: TGTGCCAGTCCAGACAACTTCCGGGACAGTAACTCCTACGAGCAGTACTTC. Its translation: CASPDNFRDSNSYEQYF.

The chain is built from TRBV20-1 and TRBJ2-1; 14 positions match TRBD2. This CDR3 has 15 residues. The trim removed 7 bases at V and 6 bases at J, leaving 8 bases unmatched. Germline V gene data show CDR1 as DFQATT and CDR2 as SNEGSKA (reference sequence). For the CDR3, the DNA is TGCAGTGGGGTCTCCGGGACTAGCGGGGGCAATGAGCAGTTCTTC. It specifies CSGVSGTSGGNEQFF.

In the case of this clonotype: The junction and the germline gene differ at one end; a read error may be behind it. This chain uses TRBV4-3 with TRBJ2-6; TRBD1 is a possible D gene (6 bases). Germline V lookup: CDR1 LGHNA, CDR2 YSLEER. This CDR3 spans 18 amino acids. The CDR3 loop is CASGQDLGNRAGANVLTF. The CDR3 nucleotides read TGCGCCAGCGGCCAAGATCTGGGGAACAGGGCCGGGGCCAACGTCCTGACTTTC.

This chain connects TRBV6-1 to TRBJ1-5; weak D call: TRBD1 (6 bases). The germline V gene has CDR1 MNHNS and CDR2 SASEGT. The CDR3 has 15 amino acids. The ends were cut back, 8 bases at V and 1 base at J, with 15 bases in the middle. The DNA of the CDR3 is TGTGCCAGCCGAGATGACACAGGGAGCAATCAGCCCCAGCATTTT. Translated: CASRDDTGSNQPQHF.

This clonotype appeared once. V gene TRBV12-3 or TRBV12-4 combines with J gene TRBJ2-2; TRBD2 aligns across 12 bases. The J segment lost 5 bases and the V segment lost 4 bases, leaving 5 bases of the junction unmatched. CDR3 size: 16 residues. CDR3 loop: CASSSRTSGETGELFF. The CDR3 DNA sequence: TGTGCCAGCAGTTCCCGGACTAGCGGGGAAACCGGGGAGCTGTTTTTT.

V and J are TRBV12-3 or TRBV12-4 and TRBJ2-4; 7 bases fit TRBD2. Judging by the DNA end, TRBJ2-5 fits better; the J call may be wrong. The CDR3 has 17 amino acids. The CDR3 reads CASSEGRGGSPQETQYF. CDR3 in DNA: TGTGCCAGCAGCGAGGGGAGGGGCGGGTCCCCGCAAGAGACCCAGTACTTC.

The chain combines TRBV5-6 with TRBJ2-5, with D hard to call. CDR1 SGHDT and CDR2 YYEEEE come from the germline V gene. CDR3 length: 13 amino acids. V was cut by 0 bases and J by 5 bases, with 8 bases left in between. The CDR3 region is CASSLEPRETQYF. Here the CDR3 DNA reads TGTGCCAGCAGCTTGGAACCTCGGGAGACCCAGTACTTC.

The chain combines TRBV5-6 with TRBJ2-1; possible D gene TRBD2, 5 bases. The CDR3 loop spans 13 amino acids. Trimming took off 5 bases at V and 9 bases at J, with 15 bases between the two ends. Germline-derived CDR1 and CDR2 are SGHDT and YYEEEE. The CDR3 nucleotides read TGTGCCAGCAGAACGGGGTTAAACGGTGAGCAGTTCTTC. It translates to CASRTGLNGEQFF.

This clonotype was picked up a small number of times. V and J are TRBV28 and TRBJ1-2; TRBD1 matches 12 bases. This CDR3 is 18 amino acids long. Germline V gene sequence: CDR1 MDHEN, CDR2 SYDVKM. Losses at the gene ends were 5 bases for V and 7 bases for J; bases not matched to a gene: 17. The CDR3 spells CASSKGVRLRDRGLGYTF. CDR3 coding DNA: TGTGCCAGCAGTAAAGGGGTTCGGCTCCGGGACAGGGGGCTTGGCTACACCTTC.

This rearrangement joins TRBV5-1 to TRBJ1-2; D gene unclear. The CDR3 has 16 residues. Trimming removed 0 bases at V and 6 bases at J, with 18 bases between. CDR1 and CDR2 from the germline V gene are SGHRS and YFSETQ. DNA for the CDR3: TGCGCCAGCAGCTTGGACCCAAAAGGAGGGTTGGATGGCTACACCTTC. Protein sequence: CASSLDPKGGLDGYTF.

This clonotype came up a few times. The chain couples TRBV6-2 or TRBV6-3 to TRBJ2-1; weak D call: TRBD2 (5 bases). The CDR3 sequence is 13 residues long. Germline CDR1 is MNHEY and CDR2 is SVGEGT. V was pared by 4 bases and J by 9 bases, with 13 bases between. The CDR3 bases are TGTGCCAGCAGTTCAAGGCGGGTGGGTGAGCAGTTCTTC. This encodes CASSSRRVGEQFF.

As for this clonotype: This could be a read error, since a much larger clone is one nucleotide away. The V call is TRBV29-1, the J call TRBJ2-5, with 7 bases aligning to TRBD1. The CDR3 has 13 amino acids. Germline V lookup: CDR1 SQVTM, CDR2 ANQGSEA. Unmatched junction bases numbered 7, after V lost 4 bases and J lost 5 bases. This CDR3 is CSVAGTVVETQYF. CDR3 DNA: TGCAGCGTTGCGGGGACAGTTGTGGAGACCCAGTACTTC.

The J gene is TRBJ2-1, the V gene TRBV24-1, with unresolved D. Trimming stripped 6 bases from V and 6 bases from J, with 14 bases between. Germline-derived CDR1 and CDR2 are KGHDR and SFDVKD. The CDR3 is 14 amino acids. The CDR3 region is CATSRVSVSNEQFF. CDR3 nucleotides: TGTGCCACCAGTCGGGTTTCGGTTAGCAATGAGCAGTTCTTC.

The chain employs TRBV18 and TRBJ2-1; TRBD1 might be the D (6 bases). The CDR3 runs 15 residues. V was clipped by 4 bases and J by 0 bases, with 10 bases between them. CDR1 is KGHSH, CDR2 LQKENI, per germline. The CDR3 reads CASSRQAPSYNEQFF. Here the CDR3 DNA reads TGTGCCAGCTCACGACAGGCTCCCTCCTACAATGAGCAGTTCTTC.

This clonotype was recorded a few times. The chain joins TRBV4-1 to TRBJ2-7, with 8 positions matching TRBD1. V gave up 0 bases and J gave up 6 bases; unmatched junction bases: 4. The CDR3 length is 14 residues. Germline assignment: CDR1 MGHRA and CDR2 YSYEKL. The CDR3 coding sequence is TGCGCCAGCAGCCAAGAGAAACAGGGGGGCGAGCAGTACTTC. This gives the protein CASSQEKQGGEQYF.